Reported below is one T cell receptor (beta chain). Its target is not known. Germline lookup yields CDR1 WNHNN and CDR2 SYGVQD (reference sequence). The CDR3 spans 14 residues. V gave up 5 bases and J gave up 7 bases; unmatched junction bases: 3. The sample belongs to a study of T cell responses to AZD1222 COVID-19 vaccine. Findings of the study overall: Regions 160-218 and 743-854 dominated among vaccine-associated CD4 TCRs spanning spike. Repertoire sampling was restricted to post-peak T cell response timepoints. A mostly white British donor set with more females was recruited, and clonal diversity was possibly underestimated.

Data came from immunoSEQ multiplex PCR; TCRdb stores just in-frame clones and leaves some out. The sample carries approximately 73,000 clones, 70% to 85% recorded once. The material sequenced was peripheral blood, taken on day 0 of AZD1222 vaccination. The TCR was taken from an adult in good health. The chain carries TRBV10-1 and TRBJ2-3; TRBD2 aligns across 13 bases. DNA of the CDR3: TGCGCCAGCAGTACTAGCGGGAGGGCTAATACGCAGTATTTT. Its translation is CASSTSGRANTQYF.